The clone carrying this TCR beta chain was detected many times. The sample belongs to a study of low-dose radiotherapy and immunotherapy resistance in tumors. Study context: Radiation delivery to Cohort 1 consisted of 0.5 Gy per fraction every 2 weeks, summing to 6.5 Gy. Both drugs were delivered intravenously to patients (nivolumab 240 mg every two weeks and ipilimumab 1 mg/kg every six weeks).

Trimming cost V 0 bases and J 3 bases, with 12 bases left between them. The CDR3 is made up of 15 amino acids. Germline-derived CDR1 and CDR2 are LGHNA and YSLEER. cDNA synthesis used a TRAV/TRBV-specific primer set for both chains. TCR amplification used 20 to 25 PCR cycles, a constant-region primer and a V-primer adapter. TCRdb recomputed calls from the reads with MiXCR, one row per CDR3 protein. The sample holds under 95,000 distinct CDR3 sequences; 15% to 20% are singletons and the top ten take 1.4% to 1.5%. As to time point: after trial treatment. Treatment meaning: LDRT plus nivolumab, ipilimumab, low-dose cyclophosphamide and aspirin (RACIN trial). Treatment combined nivolumab, ipilimumab, aspirin, low-dose cyclophosphamide and low-dose radiotherapy in a dose-escalation trial.

V and J are TRBV4-3 and TRBJ2-7, with a tentative D call TRBD1 (5 bases). The TCR was taken from a male donor with prostate cancer. This specimen consisted of PBMCs, obtained after low-dose radiotherapy plus immunotherapy. CDR3 sequence (DNA): TGCGCCAGCAGCCAAGATACCGCAGGGTTCTACGAGCAGTACTTC. Encoded protein: CASSQDTAGFYEQYF.